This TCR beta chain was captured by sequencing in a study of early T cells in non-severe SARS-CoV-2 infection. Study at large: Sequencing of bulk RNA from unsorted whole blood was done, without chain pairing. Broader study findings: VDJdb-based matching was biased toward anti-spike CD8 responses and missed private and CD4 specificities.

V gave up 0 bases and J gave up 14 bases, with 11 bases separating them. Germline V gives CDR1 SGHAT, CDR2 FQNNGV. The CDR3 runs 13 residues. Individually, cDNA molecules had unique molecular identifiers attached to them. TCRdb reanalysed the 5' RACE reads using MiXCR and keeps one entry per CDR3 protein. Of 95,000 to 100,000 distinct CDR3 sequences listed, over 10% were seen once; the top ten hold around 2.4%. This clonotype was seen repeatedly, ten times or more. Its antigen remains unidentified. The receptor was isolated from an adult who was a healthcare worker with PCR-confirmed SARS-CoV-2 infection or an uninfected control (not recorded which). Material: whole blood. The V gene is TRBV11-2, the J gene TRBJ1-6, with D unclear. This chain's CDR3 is CASSLDKSRTLHF. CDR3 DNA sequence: TGTGCCAGCAGCTTAGATAAGAGTCGGACCCTCCACTTT.